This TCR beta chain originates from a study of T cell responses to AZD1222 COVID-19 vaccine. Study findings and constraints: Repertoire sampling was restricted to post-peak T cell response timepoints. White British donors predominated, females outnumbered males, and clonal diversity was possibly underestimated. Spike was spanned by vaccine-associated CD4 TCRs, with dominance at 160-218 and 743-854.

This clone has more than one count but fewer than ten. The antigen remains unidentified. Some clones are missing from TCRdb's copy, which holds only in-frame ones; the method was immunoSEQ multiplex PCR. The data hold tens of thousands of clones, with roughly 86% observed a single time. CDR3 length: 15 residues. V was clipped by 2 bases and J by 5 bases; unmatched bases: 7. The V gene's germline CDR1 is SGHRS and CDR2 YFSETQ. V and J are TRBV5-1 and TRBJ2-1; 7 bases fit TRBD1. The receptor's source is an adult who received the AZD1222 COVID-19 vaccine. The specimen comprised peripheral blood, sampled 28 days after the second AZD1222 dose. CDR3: CASSFGPGGDNEQFF. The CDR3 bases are TGCGCCAGCAGCTTCGGCCCAGGGGGAGACAATGAGCAGTTCTTC.